The clone carrying this T cell receptor beta chain was counted many times. Its antigen is still unknown. These data are taken from a study of identical twins. Overall study findings and caveats: Zero-insertion analyses were open to partial confounding by invariant MAIT and iNKT cells. The degree of excess twin sharing was weaker in beta out-of-frame sequences. Some out-of-frame alpha sequences were shared by twins, and these showed excess low generation probability.

A universal primer site was incorporated via template switching, and the cDNA contained unique molecular identifiers. A single record per CDR3 protein comes from TCRdb applying MiXCR to the 5' RACE reads. The sample includes around 240,000 distinct CDR3 sequences, around 7% of them seen just once. The data also belong to a second study, concerning yellow fever vaccine responses in identical twins.

The sequence came from a young woman in good health. The sample comprised memory (CD45RO+) T cells sorted from blood.

The CDR3 is CAIAGTSGKNYEQYF. In DNA form, the CDR3 reads TGTGCCATCGCCGGGACTAGCGGGAAGAACTACGAGCAGTACTTC. The J gene is TRBJ2-7, the V gene TRBV10-3, with 13 bases matching TRBD2. J gave up 3 bases and V 8 bases, and 7 bases lay outside the gene matches. CDR1 is ENHRY and CDR2 is SYGVKD in the germline V gene. The length of the CDR3 is 15 residues.